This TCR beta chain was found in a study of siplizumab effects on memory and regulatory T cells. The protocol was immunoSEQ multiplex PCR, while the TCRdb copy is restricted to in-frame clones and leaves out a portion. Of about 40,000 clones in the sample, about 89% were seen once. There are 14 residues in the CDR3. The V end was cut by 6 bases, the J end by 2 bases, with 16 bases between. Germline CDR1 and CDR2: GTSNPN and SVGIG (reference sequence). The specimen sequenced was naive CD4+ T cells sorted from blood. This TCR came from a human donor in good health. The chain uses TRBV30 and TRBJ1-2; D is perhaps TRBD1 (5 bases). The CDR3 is CACYQGRENYGYTF. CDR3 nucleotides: TGTGCCTGCTATCAGGGTAGGGAAAACTATGGCTACACCTTC.